The rows below give T cell receptor beta chains drawn from one sample of a study of shared clonotypes between healthy human individuals. Data came from immunoSEQ multiplex PCR; TCRdb stores just in-frame clones and leaves some out. The table includes 980,000 or so clones, 76% detected once. Sequenced material: memory CD4+ T cells sorted from blood. These receptors were obtained from a man aged 18 to 29 in good health. Each CDR3 is given with its conserved first and last residue. A D gene is named only where the DNA matches it firmly. Clone size is stated in some rows and not others, as once, few, many or a class when expanded.

TRBV11-3,TRBD2,.,TRBJ2-3,CASSLLGAGGTDTQYF,TGTGCCAGCAGCTTATTGGGTGCGGGAGGAACAGATACGCAGTATTTT
TRBV5-1,.,.,TRBJ2-3,CASSLEGGLTDTQYF,TGCGCCAGCAGCTTGGAGGGGGGCCTCACAGATACGCAGTATTTT
TRBV6-1,.,.,TRBJ2-1,CASRPQIGEQFF,TGTGCCAGCAGGCCCCAAATTGGTGAGCAGTTCTTC
TRBV7-2,.,.,TRBJ2-7,CASSLGQSSSYEQYF,TGTGCCAGCAGCCTTGGACAGAGTAGCTCCTACGAGCAGTACTTC
TRBV2,TRBD1,.,TRBJ2-5,CASRSRDRETQYF,TGTGCCAGCAGGAGCCGGGACAGAGAGACCCAGTACTTC
TRBV7-7,TRBD2,.,TRBJ2-5,CASSSGLAGKETQYF,TGTGCTAGCAGCTCGGGACTAGCGGGGAAAGAGACCCAGTACTTC
TRBV6-5,.,once,TRBJ1-6,CASSYRGTKNSPLHF,TGTGCCAGCAGTTACCGGGGCACCAAGAATTCACCCCTCCACTTT
TRBV11-2,.,.,TRBJ1-3,CASSLARSGSGNTIYF,TGTGCCAGCAGCTTAGCAAGGTCCGGATCTGGAAACACCATATATTTT
TRBV30,TRBD2,.,TRBJ2-7,CAFSLVKWREDTYEQYF,TGTGCCTTTTCCCTCGTTAAGTGGCGGGAGGACACCTACGAGCAGTACTTC
TRBV12-5,.,few,TRBJ2-6,CASGRGDSGANVLTF,TGTGCTAGTGGTCGAGGAGACTCTGGGGCCAACGTCCTGACTTTC
TRBV6-5,.,.,TRBJ1-2,CASSYGTRAYGYTF,TGTGCCAGCAGTTACGGGACCAGGGCCTATGGCTACACCTTC
TRBV5-1,.,.,TRBJ1-4,CASSTNNEKLFF,TGCGCCAGCAGCACTAATAATGAAAAACTGTTTTTT
TRBV5-1,.,.,TRBJ2-3,CASSPGPSRGVGTDTQYF,TGCGCCAGCAGCCCCGGTCCTTCGAGGGGCGTTGGCACAGATACGCAGTATTTT
TRBV10-3,.,.,TRBJ2-3,CAIKAAGSDTQYF,TGTGCCATAAAGGCAGCGGGTTCTGATACGCAGTATTTT
TRBV29-1,.,many,TRBJ2-3,CSPVGGNTQYF,TGCAGCCCCGTGGGCGGAAATACGCAGTATTTT
TRBV6-5,TRBD1,.,TRBJ1-2,CASSYLQGAGGYTF,TGTGCCAGCAGTTATTTACAGGGGGCGGGAGGCTACACCTTC
TRBV10-2,TRBD1,.,TRBJ2-7,CASSDMGQGGYEQYF,TGCGCCAGCAGCGATATGGGACAGGGTGGCTACGAGCAGTACTTC
TRBV6-5,TRBD1,.,TRBJ1-2,CASRSRRTGHYGYTF,TGTGCCAGCAGATCCCGCCGGACAGGGCACTATGGCTACACCTTC
TRBV30,.,.,TRBJ2-2,CAWSPLGPFRPGELFF,TGTGCCTGGAGCCCCCTCGGACCATTCAGGCCCGGGGAGCTGTTTTTT
TRBV7-8,TRBD1,.,TRBJ2-1,CASSSRDRANEQFF,TGTGCCAGCAGCTCCCGGGACAGGGCCAATGAGCAGTTCTTC
TRBV2,.,.,TRBJ2-3,CANGREMGDTQYF,TGTGCCAACGGGCGGGAAATGGGAGATACGCAGTATTTT
TRBV4-3,.,.,TRBJ2-1,CASGPAPYREQFF,TGCGCCAGCGGACCTGCCCCTTATCGTGAGCAGTTCTTC